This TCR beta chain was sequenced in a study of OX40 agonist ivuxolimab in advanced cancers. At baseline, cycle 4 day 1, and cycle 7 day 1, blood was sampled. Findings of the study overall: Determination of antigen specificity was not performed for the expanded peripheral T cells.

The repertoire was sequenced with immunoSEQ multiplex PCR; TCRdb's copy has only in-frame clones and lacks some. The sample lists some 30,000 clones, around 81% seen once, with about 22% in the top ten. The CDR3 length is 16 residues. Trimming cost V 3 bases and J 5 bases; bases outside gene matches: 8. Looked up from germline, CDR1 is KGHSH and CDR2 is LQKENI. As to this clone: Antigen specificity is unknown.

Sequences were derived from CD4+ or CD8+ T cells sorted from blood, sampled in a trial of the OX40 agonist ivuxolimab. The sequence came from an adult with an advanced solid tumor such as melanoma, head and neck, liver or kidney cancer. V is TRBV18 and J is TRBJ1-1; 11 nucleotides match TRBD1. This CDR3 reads CASSPGTGGLGTEAFF. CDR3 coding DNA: TGTGCCAGCTCACCCGGGACAGGGGGATTAGGTACTGAAGCTTTCTTT.